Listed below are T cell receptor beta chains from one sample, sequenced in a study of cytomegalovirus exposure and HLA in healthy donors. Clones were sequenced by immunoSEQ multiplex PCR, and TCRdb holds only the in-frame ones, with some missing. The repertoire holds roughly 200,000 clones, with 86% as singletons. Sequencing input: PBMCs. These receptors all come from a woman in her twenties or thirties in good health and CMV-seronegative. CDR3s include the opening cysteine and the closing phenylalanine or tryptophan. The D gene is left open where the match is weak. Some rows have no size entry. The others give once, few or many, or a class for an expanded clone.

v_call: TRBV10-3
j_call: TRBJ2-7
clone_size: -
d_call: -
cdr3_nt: TGTGCCATCAGACACAGGGATGGGAACGAGCAGTACTTC
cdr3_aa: CAIRHRDGNEQYF

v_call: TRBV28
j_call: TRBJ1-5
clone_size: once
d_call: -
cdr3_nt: TGTGCCAGCAGTTTATCTACTGGGGGGCAGCCCCAGCATTTT
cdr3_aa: CASSLSTGGQPQHF

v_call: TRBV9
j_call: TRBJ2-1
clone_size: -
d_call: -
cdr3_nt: TGTGCCAGCAGCCTCAACTCGGGGAGCTCCTACAATGAGCAGTTCTTC
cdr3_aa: CASSLNSGSSYNEQFF

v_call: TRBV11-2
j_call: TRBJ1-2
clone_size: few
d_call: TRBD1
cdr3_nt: TGTGCCAGCAGCTTAGATTCCGGGACAGGGTCCTATGGCTACACCTTC
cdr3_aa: CASSLDSGTGSYGYTF

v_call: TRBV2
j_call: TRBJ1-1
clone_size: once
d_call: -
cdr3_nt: TGTGCCAGCAGTGAGGAGGGCCATTACACTGAAGCTTTCTTT
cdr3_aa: CASSEEGHYTEAFF

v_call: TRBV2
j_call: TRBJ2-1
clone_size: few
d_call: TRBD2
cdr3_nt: TGTGCCAGCAGGTACGGGGCGGGAGACTACAATGAGCAGTTCTTC
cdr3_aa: CASRYGAGDYNEQFF

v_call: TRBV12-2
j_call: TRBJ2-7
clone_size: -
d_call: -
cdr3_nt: TGTGCAAGTCGCTTAGCCCGGGTTCATCGAGCCTACGAGCAGTACTTC
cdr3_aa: CASRLARVHRAYEQYF

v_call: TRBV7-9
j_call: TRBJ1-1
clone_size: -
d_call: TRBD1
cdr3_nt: TGTGCCAGCAGCTCAGTCCCGGGACAGGGTCTGAACACTGAAGCTTTCTTT
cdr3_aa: CASSSVPGQGLNTEAFF

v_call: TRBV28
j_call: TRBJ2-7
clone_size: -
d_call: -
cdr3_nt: TGTGCCAGCAGTTTAAGGGGTCTAACCTCCTACGAGCAGTACTTC
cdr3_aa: CASSLRGLTSYEQYF

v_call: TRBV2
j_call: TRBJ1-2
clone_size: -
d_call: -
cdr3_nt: TGTGCCAGCAGCCTCTCCACAGTAAACTATGGCTACACCTTC
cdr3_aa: CASSLSTVNYGYTF

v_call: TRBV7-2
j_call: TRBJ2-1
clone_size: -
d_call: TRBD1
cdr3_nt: TGTGCCAGCAGCTTAGTTGCAGGGGGTGAGCAGTTCTTC
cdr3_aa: CASSLVAGGEQFF

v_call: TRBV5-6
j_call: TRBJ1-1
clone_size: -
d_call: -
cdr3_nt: TGTGCCAGCAGCTTGGCAGGGAACACTGAAGCTTTCTTT
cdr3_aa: CASSLAGNTEAFF

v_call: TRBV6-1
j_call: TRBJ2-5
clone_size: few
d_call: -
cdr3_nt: TGTGCCAGCAGTGAAGCTGGCAGTCAGACCCAGTACTTC
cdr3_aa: CASSEAGSQTQYF

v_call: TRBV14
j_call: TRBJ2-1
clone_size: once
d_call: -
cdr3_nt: TGTGCCAGCAGCCCTGTTGGGACTCCAGTGCGGCAGTTCTTC
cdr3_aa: CASSPVGTPVRQFF

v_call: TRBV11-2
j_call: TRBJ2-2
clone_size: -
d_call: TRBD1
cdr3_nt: TGTGCCAGCAGCTCGAGGGACAGGGTTGGTCCCGGGGAGCTGTTTTTT
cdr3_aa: CASSSRDRVGPGELFF

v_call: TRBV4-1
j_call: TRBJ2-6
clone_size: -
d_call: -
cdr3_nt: TGCGCCAGCAGCGCAACAGGAGGGTTTGGGGCCAACGTCCTGACTTTC
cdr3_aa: CASSATGGFGANVLTF

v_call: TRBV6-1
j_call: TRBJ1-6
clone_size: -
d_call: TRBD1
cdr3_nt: TGTGCCAGCAGGCAAACCGGGACAGATAATTCACCCCTCCACTTT
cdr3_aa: CASRQTGTDNSPLHF

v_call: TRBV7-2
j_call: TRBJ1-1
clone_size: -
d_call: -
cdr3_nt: TGTGCCAGCAGCCGACAGAAAACTGAAGCTTTCTTT
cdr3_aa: CASSRQKTEAFF

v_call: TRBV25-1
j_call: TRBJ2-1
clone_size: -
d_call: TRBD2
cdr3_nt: TGTGCCAGCAGTGATCCGACTAGCGGGACGGACAATGAGCAGTTCTTC
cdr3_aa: CASSDPTSGTDNEQFF

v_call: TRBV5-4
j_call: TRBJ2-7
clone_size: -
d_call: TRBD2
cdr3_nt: TGTGCCAGCAGCCCGGGACTAGCGAACTCCTACGAGCAGTACTTC
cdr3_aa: CASSPGLANSYEQYF

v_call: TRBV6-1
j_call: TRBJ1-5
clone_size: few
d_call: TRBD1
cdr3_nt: TGTGCCAGCAGTGAAGCAGGGGCAGGGGGCTATCAGCCCCAGCATTTT
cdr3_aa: CASSEAGAGGYQPQHF

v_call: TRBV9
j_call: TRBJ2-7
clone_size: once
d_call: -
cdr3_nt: TGTGCCAGCAGCACCGGGACTTATCCCTACGAGCAGTACTTC
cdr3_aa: CASSTGTYPYEQYF

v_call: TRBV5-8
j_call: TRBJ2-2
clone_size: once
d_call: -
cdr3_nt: TGTGCCAGCAGCCTAAAATTCAGCTACCGGGACACCCGGGAGCTGTTTTTT
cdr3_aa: CASSLKFSYRDTRELFF

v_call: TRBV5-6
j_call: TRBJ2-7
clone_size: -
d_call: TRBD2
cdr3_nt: TGTGCCAGCAGCTTGCTGACTAGCGGGGGCTACGAGCAGTACTTC
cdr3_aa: CASSLLTSGGYEQYF

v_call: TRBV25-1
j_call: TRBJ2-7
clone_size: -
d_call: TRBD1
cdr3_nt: TGTGCCAGCAGTGCCGTACCGGGACAGGGGTCCCACGAGCAGTACTTC
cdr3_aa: CASSAVPGQGSHEQYF

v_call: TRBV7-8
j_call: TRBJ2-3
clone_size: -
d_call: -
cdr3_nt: TGTGCCAGCAGCTTGGGAGACACAGATACGCAGTATTTT
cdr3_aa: CASSLGDTDTQYF